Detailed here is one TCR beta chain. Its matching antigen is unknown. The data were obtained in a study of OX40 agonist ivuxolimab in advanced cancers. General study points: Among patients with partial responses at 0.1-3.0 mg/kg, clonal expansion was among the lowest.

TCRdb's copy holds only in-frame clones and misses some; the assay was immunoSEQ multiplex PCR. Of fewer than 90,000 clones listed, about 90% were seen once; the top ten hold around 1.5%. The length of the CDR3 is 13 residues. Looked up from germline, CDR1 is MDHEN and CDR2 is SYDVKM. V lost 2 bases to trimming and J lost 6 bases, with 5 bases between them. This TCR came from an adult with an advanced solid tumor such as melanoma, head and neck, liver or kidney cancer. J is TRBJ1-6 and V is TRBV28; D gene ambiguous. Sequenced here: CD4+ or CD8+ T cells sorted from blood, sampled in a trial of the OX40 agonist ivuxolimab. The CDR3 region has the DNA TGTGCCAGCAGTTTAATGACTAATTCACCCCTCCACTTT. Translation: CASSLMTNSPLHF. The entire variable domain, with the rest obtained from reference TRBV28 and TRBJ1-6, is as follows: DVKVTQSSRYLVKRTGEKVFLECVQDMDHENMFWYRQDPGLGLRLIYFSYDVKMKEKGDIPEGYSVSREKKERFSLILESASTNQTSMYLCASSLMTNSPLHFGNGTRLTVT.